This note documents a single T cell receptor (beta chain) sequence. Its antigen is unknown. The data were taken from a study of vaccination and CD4 T cells after COVID-19. Treatment: approximately 11-day PBMC culture with coronavirus spike peptide pools or control peptides (ViraFEST assay). ViraFEST expanded antigen-specific T cells with peptide pools, then sequenced TCRs. Peptide pools at 10 ug/ml and IL-2 at approximately 11 IU/ml were added to cultures of two million PBMCs per well. After culture for approximately nine days, isolation of CD4+ T cells was performed by negative selection. Germline V gene lookup returns CDR1 MNHEY and CDR2 SVGEGT. CDR3 length: 13 residues. J was trimmed by 5 bases and V by 5 bases; bases with no gene match: 5. Researchers used the Oncomine TCR Beta short-read assay to sequence DNA from cultured CD4+ T cells. TCRdb reprocessed the PCR reads via MiXCR and lists one record per CDR3 protein. The sample lists approximately 10,000 distinct CDR3 sequences, 58% occurring once.

This sequence was found in a human donor who had recovered from COVID-19. Material for sequencing was CD4+ T cells from blood, cultured in vitro. The genes are TRBV6-2 or TRBV6-3 and TRBJ2-5; 7 nucleotides line up with TRBD2. For the CDR3, the DNA is TGTGCCAGCAGTCTTGGGACTACGGAGACCCAGTACTTC. Translation gives CASSLGTTETQYF.